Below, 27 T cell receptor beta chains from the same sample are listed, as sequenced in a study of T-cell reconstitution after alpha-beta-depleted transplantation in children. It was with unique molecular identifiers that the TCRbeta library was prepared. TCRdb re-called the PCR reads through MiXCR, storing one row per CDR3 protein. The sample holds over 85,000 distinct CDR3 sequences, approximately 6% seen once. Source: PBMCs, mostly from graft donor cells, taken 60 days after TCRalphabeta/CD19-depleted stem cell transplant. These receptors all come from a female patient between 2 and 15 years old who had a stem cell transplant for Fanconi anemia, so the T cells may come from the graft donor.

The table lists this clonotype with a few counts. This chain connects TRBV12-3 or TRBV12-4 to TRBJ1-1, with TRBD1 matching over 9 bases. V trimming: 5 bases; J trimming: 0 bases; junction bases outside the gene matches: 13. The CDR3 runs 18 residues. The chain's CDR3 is CASSANPGTGWLNTEAFF. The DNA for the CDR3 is TGTGCCAGCAGTGCCAATCCCGGGACAGGGTGGCTGAACACTGAAGCTTTCTTT.

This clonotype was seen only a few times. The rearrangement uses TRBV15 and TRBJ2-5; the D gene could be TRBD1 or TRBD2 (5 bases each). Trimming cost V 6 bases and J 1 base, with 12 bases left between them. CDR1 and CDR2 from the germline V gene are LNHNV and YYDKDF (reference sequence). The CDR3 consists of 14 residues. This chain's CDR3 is CATRREQAQETQYF. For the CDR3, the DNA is TGTGCCACCAGGAGGGAACAGGCCCAAGAGACCCAGTACTTC.

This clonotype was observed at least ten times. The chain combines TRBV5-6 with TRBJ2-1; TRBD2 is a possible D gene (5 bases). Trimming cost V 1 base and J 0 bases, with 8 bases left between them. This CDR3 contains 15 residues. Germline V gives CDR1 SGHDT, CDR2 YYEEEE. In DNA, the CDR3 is TGTGCCAGCAGCTTGTGGCTAGCCTCCTACAATGAGCAGTTCTTC. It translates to CASSLWLASYNEQFF.

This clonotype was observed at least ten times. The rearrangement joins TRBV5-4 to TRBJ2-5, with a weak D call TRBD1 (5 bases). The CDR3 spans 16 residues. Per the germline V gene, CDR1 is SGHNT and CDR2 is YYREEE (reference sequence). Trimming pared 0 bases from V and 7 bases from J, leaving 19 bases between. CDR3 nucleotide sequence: TGTGCCAGCAGCTTGGAAGGCTTCAGGGATTGGGGGACCCAGTACTTC. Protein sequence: CASSLEGFRDWGTQYF.

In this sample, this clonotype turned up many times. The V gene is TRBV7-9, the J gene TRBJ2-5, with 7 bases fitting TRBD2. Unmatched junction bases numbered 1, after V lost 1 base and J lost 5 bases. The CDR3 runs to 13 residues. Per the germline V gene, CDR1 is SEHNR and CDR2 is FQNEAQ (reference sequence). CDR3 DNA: TGTGCCAGCAGCTTAGGGACTAGTGAGACCCAGTACTTC. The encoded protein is CASSLGTSETQYF.

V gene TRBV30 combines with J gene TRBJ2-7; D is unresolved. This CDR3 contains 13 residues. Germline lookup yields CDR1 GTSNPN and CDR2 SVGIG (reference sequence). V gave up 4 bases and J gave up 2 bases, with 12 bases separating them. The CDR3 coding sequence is TGTGCCTGGAAGGGAAAAGGAACCTACGAGCAGTACTTC. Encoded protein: CAWKGKGTYEQYF.

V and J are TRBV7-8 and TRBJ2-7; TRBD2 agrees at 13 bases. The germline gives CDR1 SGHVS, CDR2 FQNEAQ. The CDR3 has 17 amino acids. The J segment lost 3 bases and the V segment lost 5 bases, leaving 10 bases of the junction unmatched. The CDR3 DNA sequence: TGTGCCAGCAGCGTGACTAGCGGGGGGCGTAAGATCTACGAGCAGTACTTC. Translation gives CASSVTSGGRKIYEQYF.

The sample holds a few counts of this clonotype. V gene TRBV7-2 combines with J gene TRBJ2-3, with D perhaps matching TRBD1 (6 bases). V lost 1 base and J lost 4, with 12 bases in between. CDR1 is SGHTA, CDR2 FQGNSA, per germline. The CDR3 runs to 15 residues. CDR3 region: CASSLVGRGPDTQYF. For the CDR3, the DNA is TGTGCCAGCAGCTTAGTGGGCAGGGGACCAGATACGCAGTATTTT.

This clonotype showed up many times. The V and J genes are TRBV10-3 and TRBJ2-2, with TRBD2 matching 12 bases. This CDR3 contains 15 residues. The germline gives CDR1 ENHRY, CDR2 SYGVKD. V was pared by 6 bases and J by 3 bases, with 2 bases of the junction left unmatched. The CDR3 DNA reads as TGTGCCATCAGCCCTAGCGGGAGGGACACCGGGGAGCTGTTTTTT. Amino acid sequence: CAISPSGRDTGELFF.

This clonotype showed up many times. CDR3 region: CASSLGLEPSYTNEQFF. Written as DNA, the CDR3 is TGCGCCAGCAGCTTGGGGTTAGAGCCATCCTACACCAATGAGCAGTTCTTC. V gene TRBV5-1 combines with J gene TRBJ2-1; D ambiguous. CDR3 length: 17 amino acids. Germline V gene sequence: CDR1 SGHRS, CDR2 YFSETQ. V was shortened by 0 bases and J by 6 bases, with 19 bases between the two germline ends.

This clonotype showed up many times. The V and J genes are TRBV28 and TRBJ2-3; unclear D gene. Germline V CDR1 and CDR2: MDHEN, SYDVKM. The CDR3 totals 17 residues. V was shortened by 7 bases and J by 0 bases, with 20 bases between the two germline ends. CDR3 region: CASIPYGPPPSTDTQYF. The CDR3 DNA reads TGTGCCAGCATCCCATACGGGCCCCCGCCTAGCACAGATACGCAGTATTTT.

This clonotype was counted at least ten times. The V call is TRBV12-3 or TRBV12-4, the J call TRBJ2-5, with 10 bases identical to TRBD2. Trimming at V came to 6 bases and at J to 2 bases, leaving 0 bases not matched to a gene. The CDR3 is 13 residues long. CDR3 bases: TGTGCCAGCAGACTAGCGGGACAAGAGACCCAGTACTTC. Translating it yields CASRLAGQETQYF.

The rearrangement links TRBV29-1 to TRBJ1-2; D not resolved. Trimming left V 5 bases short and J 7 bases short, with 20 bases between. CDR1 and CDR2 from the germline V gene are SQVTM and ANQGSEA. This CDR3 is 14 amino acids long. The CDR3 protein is CSVSTTRWKGGYTF. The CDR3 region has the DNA TGCAGCGTTTCGACAACTCGATGGAAGGGTGGCTACACCTTC.

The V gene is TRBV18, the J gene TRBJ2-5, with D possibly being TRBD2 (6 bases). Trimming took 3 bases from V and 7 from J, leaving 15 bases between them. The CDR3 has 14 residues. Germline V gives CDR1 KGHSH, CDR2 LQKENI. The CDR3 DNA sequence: TGTGCCAGCTCACCGTGGGCTAGCGACGTGACCCAGTACTTC. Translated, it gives CASSPWASDVTQYF.

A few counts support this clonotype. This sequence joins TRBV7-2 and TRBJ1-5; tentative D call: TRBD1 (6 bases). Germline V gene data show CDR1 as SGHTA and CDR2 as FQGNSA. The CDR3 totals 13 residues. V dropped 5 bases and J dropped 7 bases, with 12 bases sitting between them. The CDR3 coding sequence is TGTGCCAGCAGCCGAAACAGGGAACAGCCCCAGCATTTT. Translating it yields CASSRNREQPQHF.

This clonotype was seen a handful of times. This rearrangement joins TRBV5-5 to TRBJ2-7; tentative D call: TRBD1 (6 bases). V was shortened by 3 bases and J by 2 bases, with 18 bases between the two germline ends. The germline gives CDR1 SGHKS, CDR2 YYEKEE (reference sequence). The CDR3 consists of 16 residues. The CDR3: CASSSLQGKGAYEQYF. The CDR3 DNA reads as TGTGCCAGCAGCTCCTTACAGGGTAAAGGAGCCTACGAGCAGTACTTC.

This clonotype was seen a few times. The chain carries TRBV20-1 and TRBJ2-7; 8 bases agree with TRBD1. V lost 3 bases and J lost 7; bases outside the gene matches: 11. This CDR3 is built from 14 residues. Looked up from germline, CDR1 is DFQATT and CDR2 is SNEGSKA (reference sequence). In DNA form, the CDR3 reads TGCAGTGCTAGGATTCAGGGGGCGTTGGGGGAGCAGTACTTC. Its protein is CSARIQGALGEQYF.

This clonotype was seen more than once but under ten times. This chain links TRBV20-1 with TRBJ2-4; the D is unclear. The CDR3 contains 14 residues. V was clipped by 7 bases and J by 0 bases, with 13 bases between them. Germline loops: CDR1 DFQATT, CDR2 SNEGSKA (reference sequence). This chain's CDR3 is CSVAGAPAKNIQYF. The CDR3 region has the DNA TGCAGTGTGGCAGGAGCCCCAGCCAAAAACATTCAGTACTTC.

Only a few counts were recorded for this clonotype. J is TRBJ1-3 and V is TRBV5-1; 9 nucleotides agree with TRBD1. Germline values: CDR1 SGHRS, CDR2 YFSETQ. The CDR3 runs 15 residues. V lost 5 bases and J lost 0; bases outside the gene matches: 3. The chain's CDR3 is CASRGQGFSGNTIYF. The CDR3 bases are TGCGCCAGCAGGGGACAGGGCTTCTCTGGAAACACCATATATTTT.

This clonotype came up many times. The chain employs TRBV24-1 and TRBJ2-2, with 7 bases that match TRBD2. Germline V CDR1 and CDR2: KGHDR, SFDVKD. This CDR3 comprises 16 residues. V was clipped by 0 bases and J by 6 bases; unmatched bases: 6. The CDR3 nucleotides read TGTGCCACCAGTGATTTGCGTAGGGGAGGGGCCGGGGAGCTGTTTTTT. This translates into CATSDLRRGGAGELFF.

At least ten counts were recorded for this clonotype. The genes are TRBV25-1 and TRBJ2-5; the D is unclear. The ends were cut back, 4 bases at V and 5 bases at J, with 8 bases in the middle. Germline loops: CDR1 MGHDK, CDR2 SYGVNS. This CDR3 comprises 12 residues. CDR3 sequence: CASSVSVETQYF. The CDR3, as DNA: TGTGCCAGCAGTGTTTCCGTCGAGACCCAGTACTTC.

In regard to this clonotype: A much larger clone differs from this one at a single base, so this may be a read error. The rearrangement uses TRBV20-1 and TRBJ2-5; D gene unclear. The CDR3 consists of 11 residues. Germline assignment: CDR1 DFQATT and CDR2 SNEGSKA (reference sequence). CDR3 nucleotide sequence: TGCAGTGCTAGACCAGTAGAGACCGAGTACTTC. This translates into CSARPVETEYF.

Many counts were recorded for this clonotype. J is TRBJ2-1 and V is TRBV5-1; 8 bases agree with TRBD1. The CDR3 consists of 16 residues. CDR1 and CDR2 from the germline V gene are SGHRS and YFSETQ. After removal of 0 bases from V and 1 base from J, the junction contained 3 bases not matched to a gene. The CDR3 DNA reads TGCGCCAGCAGCTTGGGGGGACAGGAATCCTACAATGAGCAGTTCTTC. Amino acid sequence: CASSLGGQESYNEQFF.

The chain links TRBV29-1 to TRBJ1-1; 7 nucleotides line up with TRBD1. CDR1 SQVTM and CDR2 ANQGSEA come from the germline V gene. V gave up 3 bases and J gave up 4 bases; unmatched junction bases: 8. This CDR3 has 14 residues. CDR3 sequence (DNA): TGCAGCGTTGATAATTTCGGGACAGTCACTGAAGCTTTCTTT. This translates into CSVDNFGTVTEAFF.

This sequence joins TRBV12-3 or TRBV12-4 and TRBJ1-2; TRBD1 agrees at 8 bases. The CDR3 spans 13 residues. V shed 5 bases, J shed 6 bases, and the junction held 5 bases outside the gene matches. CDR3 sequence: CASSRDRQDGYTF. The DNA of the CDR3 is TGTGCCAGCAGTCGGGACAGGCAGGATGGCTACACCTTC.

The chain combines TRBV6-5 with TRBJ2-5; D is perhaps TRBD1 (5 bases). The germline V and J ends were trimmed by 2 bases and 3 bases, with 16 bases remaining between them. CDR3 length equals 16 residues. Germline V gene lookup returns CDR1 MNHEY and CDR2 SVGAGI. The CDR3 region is CASSYRWRQGEETQYF. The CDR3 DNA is TGTGCCAGCAGTTACCGATGGCGACAAGGGGAAGAGACCCAGTACTTC.

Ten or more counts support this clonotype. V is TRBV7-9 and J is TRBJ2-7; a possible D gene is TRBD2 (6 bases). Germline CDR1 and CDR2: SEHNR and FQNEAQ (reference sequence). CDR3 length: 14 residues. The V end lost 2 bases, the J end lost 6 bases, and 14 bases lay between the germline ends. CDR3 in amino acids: CASSLSPAGSEQYF. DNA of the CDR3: TGTGCCAGCAGCTTAAGTCCAGCGGGCAGCGAGCAGTACTTC.